Listed here is a single T cell receptor (beta chain). This record comes from a study of blood T cell repertoires in COVID-19. Study as a whole: The United States, Italy and Spain were the sources of the acute and convalescent COVID-19 samples. Sources were T cells, B-cell-depleted T cells, or PBMCs; the material itself was cDNA or gDNA.

Trimming shortened V by 0 bases and J by 3 bases, and 6 bases separated the two germline ends. CDR1 is ENHRY and CDR2 is SYGVKD in the germline V gene. This CDR3 is 13 amino acids long. In the study's own analysis: Scientists estimated how many nucleated cells there were by amplifying reference gene primers. Sequencing used immunoSEQ multiplex PCR; TCRdb keeps in-frame clones, though not all of them. V, J and clone size reflect that table, while D and trimming were determined from the DNA. The sample includes more than 200,000 clones, 65% to 85% of them seen just once. This receptor was identified in an elderly woman with acute or convalescent COVID-19. The J gene is TRBJ2-7, the V gene TRBV10-3, with a weak D call TRBD2 (5 bases). The sample taken for sequencing was peripheral blood. The DNA for the CDR3 is TGTGCCATCAGTGAGTCGGGGAGCTACGAGCAGTACTTC. Protein: CAISESGSYEQYF.